Listed below are T cell receptor beta chains from one sample, sequenced in a study of identical twins. In TCRdb, the 5' RACE reads were re-called with MiXCR into one record per CDR3 protein. The data hold about 530,000 distinct CDR3 sequences, with 15% observed a single time. The same sample was also studied in work on yellow fever vaccine responses in identical twins.

Sequencing was done on a sample of CD4+ T cells sorted from blood. These receptors all stem from a woman aged 18-29 years in good health. CDR3s include the opening cysteine and the closing phenylalanine or tryptophan. D genes are given only for firm matches. The listing skips clone size in some rows; elsewhere it reads once, few, many or a size class.

d_call	v_call	j_call	clone_size	cdr3_aa	cdr3_nt
-	TRBV28	TRBJ2-3	-	CASHSGITQYF	TGTGCCAGCCATTCCGGGATAACGCAGTATTTT
-	TRBV14	TRBJ1-5	-	CASSRGAGGQPQHF	TGTGCCAGCAGCCGGGGGGCCGGCGGTCAGCCCCAGCATTTT
-	TRBV7-9	TRBJ2-1	-	CASSLWIDEQFF	TGTGCCAGCAGCTTATGGATCGATGAGCAGTTCTTC
TRBD1	TRBV5-1	TRBJ1-5	few	CASSLGTGGGNQPQHF	TGCGCCAGCAGCTTGGGCACAGGGGGTGGCAATCAGCCCCAGCATTTT
-	TRBV3-1	TRBJ2-7	-	CASSPRHSREQYF	TGTGCCAGCAGCCCTCGACACAGCCGGGAGCAGTACTTC
TRBD2	TRBV3-1	TRBJ2-7	few	CASSRGGPHEQYF	TGTGCCAGCAGCCGGGGAGGGCCGCACGAGCAGTACTTC
-	TRBV2	TRBJ2-2	-	CASSETGLLFF	TGTGCCAGCAGTGAAACTGGGCTGCTGTTTTTT
-	TRBV12-3/TRBV12-4	TRBJ1-1	many	CASSEDTEAFF	TGTGCCAGCAGTGAGGACACTGAAGCTTTCTTT
TRBD2	TRBV7-2	TRBJ2-3	few	CASSPSLAALSDTQYF	TGTGCCAGCAGCCCCAGCCTAGCGGCCTTATCAGATACGCAGTATTTT
TRBD1	TRBV6-5	TRBJ2-2	few	CASSYPGQGWNTGELFF	TGTGCCAGCAGTTACCCGGGACAGGGGTGGAACACCGGGGAGCTGTTTTTT
TRBD2	TRBV2	TRBJ2-2	-	CASSPRSGGAGELFF	TGTGCCAGCAGTCCCCGAAGCGGGGGAGCCGGGGAGCTGTTTTTT
-	TRBV20-1	TRBJ1-5	-	CSAQAGVGNQPQHF	TGCAGTGCCCAAGCGGGCGTCGGCAATCAGCCCCAGCATTTT
TRBD2	TRBV3-1	TRBJ2-7	few	CASRETSGSIHEQYF	TGTGCCAGCAGGGAGACTAGCGGGAGTATCCACGAGCAGTACTTC
-	TRBV12-3/TRBV12-4	TRBJ2-7	few	CASSPSGRSYEQYF	TGTGCCAGCAGTCCTTCCGGGAGAAGCTACGAGCAGTACTTC
TRBD2	TRBV11-2	TRBJ2-5	-	CASSPRTSGSTETQYF	TGTGCCAGCAGCCCACGGACTAGCGGGAGTACAGAGACCCAGTACTTC
-	TRBV12-3/TRBV12-4	TRBJ2-1	many	CASSLSVYNEQFF	TGTGCCAGCAGTTTGAGCGTTTACAATGAGCAGTTCTTC